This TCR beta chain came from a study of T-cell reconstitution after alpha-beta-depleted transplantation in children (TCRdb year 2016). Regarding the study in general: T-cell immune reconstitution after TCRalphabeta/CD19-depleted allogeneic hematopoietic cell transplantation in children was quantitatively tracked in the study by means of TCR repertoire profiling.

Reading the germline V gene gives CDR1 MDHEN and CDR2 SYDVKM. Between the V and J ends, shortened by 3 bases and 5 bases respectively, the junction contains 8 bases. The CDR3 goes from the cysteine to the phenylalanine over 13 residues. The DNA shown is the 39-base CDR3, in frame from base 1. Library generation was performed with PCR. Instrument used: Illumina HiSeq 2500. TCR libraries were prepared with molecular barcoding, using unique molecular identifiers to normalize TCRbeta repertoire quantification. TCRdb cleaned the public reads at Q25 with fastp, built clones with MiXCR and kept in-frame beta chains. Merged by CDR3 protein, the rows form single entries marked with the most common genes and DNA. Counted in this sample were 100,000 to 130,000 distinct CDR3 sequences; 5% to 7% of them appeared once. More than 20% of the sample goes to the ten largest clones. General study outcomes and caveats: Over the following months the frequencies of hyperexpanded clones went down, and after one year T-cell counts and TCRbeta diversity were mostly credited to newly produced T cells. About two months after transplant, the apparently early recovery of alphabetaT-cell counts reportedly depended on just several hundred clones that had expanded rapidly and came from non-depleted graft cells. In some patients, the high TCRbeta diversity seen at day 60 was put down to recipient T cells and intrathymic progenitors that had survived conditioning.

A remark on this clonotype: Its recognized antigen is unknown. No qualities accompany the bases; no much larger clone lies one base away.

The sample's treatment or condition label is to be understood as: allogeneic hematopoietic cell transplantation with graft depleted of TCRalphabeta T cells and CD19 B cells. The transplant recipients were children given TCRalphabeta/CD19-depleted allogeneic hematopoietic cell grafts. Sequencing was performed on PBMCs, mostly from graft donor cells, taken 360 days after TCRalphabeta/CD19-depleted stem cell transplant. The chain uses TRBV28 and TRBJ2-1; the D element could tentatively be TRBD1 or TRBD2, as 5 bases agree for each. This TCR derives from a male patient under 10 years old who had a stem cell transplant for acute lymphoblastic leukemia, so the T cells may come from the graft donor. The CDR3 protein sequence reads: CASSFPGHNEQFF. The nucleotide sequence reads TGTGCCAGCAGTTTCCCGGGGCACAATGAGCAGTTCTTC.